The text below deals with one T cell receptor beta chain. This clonotype was counted many times. Its specific antigen is unknown. Nothing much larger sits one base from this clone, and base qualities are not available. These data are taken from a study of post-analysis software for immune sequencing data (dated by TCRdb to about 2015). Context from the whole study: Relapsing-remitting, secondary progressive and progressive-relapsing multiple sclerosis were recorded as disease courses, and subtype annotation was lacking for some patients. A subset of samples was prepared in parallel using single-end sample barcoding, then pooled and co-amplified after Illumina adapter ligation. Patient repertoires were compared against about a dozen previously published healthy control repertoires from donors aged roughly 6 to 28 years.

Libraries were built with PCR. Reads for this sample came from an Illumina HiSeq 2500. To reduce PCR and sequencing biases, unique molecular identifiers were built into the TCR beta cDNA libraries. Around 500,000 cDNA molecules were obtained for every 1 to 10 million input T cells, so each molecule roughly corresponded to one T cell. The patient libraries were prepared and sequenced with the same protocol used for the earlier healthy control dataset. Within a given batch, samples were prepared together, multiplexed and sequenced on the same HiSeq lane. The published analysis was carried out like this. Raw barcoded reads were processed with MIGEC, and single-read molecular identifier groups were discarded before consensus assembly and CDR3 extraction. Clonotype tables were post-analysed with VDJtools, normalizing diversity by down-sampling all datasets to the smallest sample size. In repertoire overlap clustering, CDR3 amino acid sequences, but not nucleotide sequences, were matched to correct batch-related cross-sample contamination. TCRdb reprocessing: public reads trimmed at Q25 with fastp, clones called with MiXCR, in-frame beta chains kept. Rows matching on CDR3 protein sequence are summarized as one entry with the most common DNA and genes. These V and J calls rely on TCRdb rather than the paper's analysis. This sample holds over 700,000 distinct CDR3 sequences; about 27% were observed only once. Clones ranked in the top ten supply under 0.7% of the sample.

TCR beta repertoires were profiled from peripheral blood of approximately 13 young patients with multiple sclerosis to demonstrate the VDJtools post-analysis software. The patients with multiple sclerosis were children and adolescents between roughly 6 and 15 years of age. The study at large found these results: Patients showed significantly higher frequencies than controls for several TRBV segments, among them TRBV5-6, TRBV5-1 and TRBV20-1. The control group was slightly older than the multiple sclerosis patient group. When samples were clustered directly using the F measure, samples prepared in the same batch co-clustered strongly, which prompted a batch-effect correction. Compared with controls, multiple sclerosis patients had significantly lower normalized Chao1 diversity, a finding suggesting substantial peripheral T-cell clonal expansion.

From the germline V gene, CDR1 is ENHRY and CDR2 is SYGVKD. Counted from cysteine to phenylalanine, this CDR3 has 13 amino acids. Only the CDR3 portion is preserved as DNA: 39 bases, with reading frame beginning at the first base. V sheds 0 bases and J sheds 6 bases, leaving 6 bases between their ends. Sequencing used blood. Recombination joined TRBV10-3 with TRBJ1-5, and TRBD1 may be the D gene, going by 5 matching bases. The source is a girl aged 5-17 years with multiple sclerosis. The bases are TGTGCCATCAGTGAGTCAGGGGCTCAGCCCCAGCATTTT. This is translated as CAISESGAQPQHF.